This TCR beta chain appears in the sequencing data of a study of regulatory T cells in long-lasting Graves disease. The overall study: New Graves' disease cases had less than 3 months of antithyroid drugs. Whole-study results and caveats: Persistent disease preferred TRBV28, TRBJ1-2 and TRBJ2-5; new disease, TRBV20-1 and TRBJ2-1.

On this clonotype itself: What it binds is not known.

Per germline, CDR1 MGHDK and CDR2 SYGVNS. Between the trimmed V and J ends, which lost 3 bases and 4 bases, there was a span of 15 bases. The CDR3 spans 15 residues. HTBI primers from iRepertoire and Arm-PCR of CDR3 regions yielded the TCR beta libraries. Authors' analysis steps: The study identified more than 50 TRBV and 13 to 15 TRBJ segments across samples. TCRdb reanalysed the multiplex PCR reads using MiXCR and keeps one entry per CDR3 protein. The V and J calls here are based on TCRdb, not the publication. The sample comprises around 250,000 distinct CDR3 sequences, around 18% of which are singletons, and 14% rests with the top ten. Time point in this sample: newly diagnosed GD, antithyroid drugs for less than 3 months. Making the TCR library involved RNA that had been extracted from PBMCs. This same sample was also part of a study on T cells in Graves' hyperthyroidism and ophthalmopathy. That source reports: Diagnosis of hyperthyroidism was new in patients aged 18 to 65, and its duration was under 2 months.

This TCR was sampled from a woman aged 30 to 39 with Graves disease. This sample comprised peripheral blood mononuclear cells (PBMCs), obtained at new diagnosis, from a patient treated with antithyroid drugs. The rearrangement links TRBV25-1 to TRBJ1-2; D may be TRBD1 (5 bases). CDR3 residues: CASSDTTGRAYGYTF. The CDR3 DNA reads as TGTGCCAGCAGTGATACCACGGGACGTGCCTATGGCTACACCTTC.